What follows describes a single TCR beta chain. TCRdb keeps only in-frame clones here, not all; method: immunoSEQ multiplex PCR. Among roughly 100,000 clones listed, 70% to 90% were seen once. This sample was included in a study of blood T cell repertoires in COVID-19. CDR1 SEHNR and CDR2 FQNEAQ come from the germline V gene (reference sequence). The CDR3 extends over 14 amino acids. The V and J ends lost 8 bases and 11 bases respectively, with 21 bases between them. The chain uses TRBV7-9 and TRBJ1-4; the D gene is possibly TRBD1 (5 bases). The sequence derives from a man aged 45-60 years in a cohort sampled during active COVID-19. What was sequenced was peripheral blood. CDR3 nucleotides: TGTGCCAGCGGCACTCGGGGGGATACGTGGAAACTGTTTTTT. It is translated as CASGTRGDTWKLFF.